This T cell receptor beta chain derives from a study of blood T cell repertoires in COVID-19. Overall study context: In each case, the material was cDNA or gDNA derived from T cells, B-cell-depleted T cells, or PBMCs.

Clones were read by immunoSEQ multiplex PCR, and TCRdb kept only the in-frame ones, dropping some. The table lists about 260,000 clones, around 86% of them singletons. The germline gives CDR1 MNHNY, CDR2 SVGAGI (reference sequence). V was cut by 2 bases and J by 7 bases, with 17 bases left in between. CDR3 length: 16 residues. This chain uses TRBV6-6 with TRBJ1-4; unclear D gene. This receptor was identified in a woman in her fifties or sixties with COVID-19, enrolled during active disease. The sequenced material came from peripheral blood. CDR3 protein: CASSYGTGPRGEKLFF. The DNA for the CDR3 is TGTGCCAGCAGTTACGGTACCGGGCCCCGGGGTGAAAAACTGTTTTTT.